This entry lists 27 T cell receptor beta chains sequenced from one sample in a study of shared T cell receptors in the human thymus (dated by TCRdb to about 2021). Libraries were built with the immunoSEQ multiplex PCR assay. TCRdb mirrors the immuneACCESS table, restricted to in-frame sequences. Some clones are absent from its copies; in checked studies, under half trace to an unresolved V gene, and the reason for the others is unknown. A total of hundreds of thousands of clones appear in this sample, 70% to 90% of them only once. The leading ten clones occupy 0.0095% to 0.012% of the sample. The same sample was also studied in work on human thymus T cells.

Sequences were obtained from thymocytes. The origin of the receptors is a boy under two years old with a congenital heart defect. Donor details come from another sample of the same person, matched by shared clones.

The rearrangement links TRBV4-3 to TRBJ1-4, with 7 nucleotides matching TRBD1. CDR3 length equals 15 residues. V lost 3 bases to trimming and J lost 5 bases; unmatched junction nucleotides: 6. The V gene's germline CDR1 is LGHNA and CDR2 YSLEER. The CDR3 DNA follows: TGCGCCAGCAGCCAGGGGACAGCTAACAATGAAAAACTGTTTTTT. As protein: CASSQGTANNEKLFF.

The gene calls are TRBV19 and TRBJ2-2; 8 nucleotides line up with TRBD1. J lost 6 bases, V lost 5 bases, and 8 bases had no gene match. The CDR3 is 15 amino acids. Germline lookup yields CDR1 LNHDA and CDR2 SQIVND (reference sequence). Here the CDR3 DNA reads TGTGCCAGTAGTCGATCCGGACAGGGTCCCGGGGAGCTGTTTTTT. Its translation: CASSRSGQGPGELFF.

The V gene is TRBV18, the J gene TRBJ2-7, with D possibly TRBD1 on 6 matching bases. The V gene's germline CDR1 is KGHSH and CDR2 LQKENI. The CDR3 is made up of 13 amino acids. V lost 3 bases and J 4 bases, leaving 10 bases between the germline ends. This CDR3 reads CASSPGTIYEQYF. Here the CDR3 DNA reads TGTGCCAGCTCACCGGGGACAATTTACGAGCAGTACTTC.

The chain employs TRBV2 and TRBJ2-7; D call uncertain. The V gene lost 4 bases and the J gene lost 6 bases, with 16 bases spanning the gap. The CDR3 is made up of 14 amino acids. Germline-derived CDR1 and CDR2 are SNHLY and FYNNEI. The chain's CDR3 is CASSVRPPPGEQYF. DNA of the CDR3: TGTGCCAGCAGTGTCCGACCCCCCCCAGGCGAGCAGTACTTC.

This clone has only one observation. The chain carries TRBV18 and TRBJ2-5, with a weak D call TRBD1 (6 bases). The germline gives CDR1 KGHSH, CDR2 LQKENI. This CDR3 comprises 17 residues. V was pared by 1 base and J by 0 bases, with 15 bases between. CDR3 region: CASSPHPWTAYQETQYF. CDR3 DNA sequence: TGTGCCAGCTCACCACATCCTTGGACAGCGTACCAAGAGACCCAGTACTTC. The full variable domain, its missing parts supplied by reference TRBV18 and TRBJ2-5, is NAGVMQNPRHLVRRRGQEARLRCSPMKGHSHVYWYRQLPEEGLKFMVYLQKENIIDESGMPKERFSAEFPKEGPSILRIQQVVRGDSAAYFCASSPHPWTAYQETQYFGPGTRLLVL.

The V call is TRBV15, the J call TRBJ2-2; D is unclear. Trimming took off 5 bases at V and 0 bases at J, with 13 bases between the two ends. The CDR3 runs 16 residues. Germline V gene sequence: CDR1 LNHNV, CDR2 YYDKDF (reference sequence). In DNA form, the CDR3 reads TGTGCCACCAGCCCTCGACACTTTACGAACACCGGGGAGCTGTTTTTT. Translated, it gives CATSPRHFTNTGELFF.

The rearrangement links TRBV9 to TRBJ1-2; 7 nucleotides line up with TRBD1. With 0 bases clipped from V and 4 bases from J, the junction kept 3 bases outside the gene matches. The germline V gene encodes CDR1 SGDLS and CDR2 YYNGEE. CDR3 size: 14 residues. The CDR3 bases are TGTGCCAGCAGCGTAGGGGACAGTACCTATGGCTACACCTTC. This translates into CASSVGDSTYGYTF. Together with reference TRBV9 and TRBJ1-2, the CDR3 gives the full variable domain: DSGVTQTPKHLITATGQRVTLRCSPRSGDLSVYWYQQSLDQGLQFLIQYYNGEERAKGNILERFSAQQFPDLHSELNLSSLELGDSALYFCASSVGDSTYGYTFGSGTRLTVV.

The rearrangement links TRBV6-1 to TRBJ2-2, with D uncertain. The CDR3 runs to 17 residues. Trimming removed 3 bases at V and 0 bases at J, with 14 bases between. The germline gives CDR1 MNHNS, CDR2 SASEGT. CDR3 coding DNA: TGTGCCAGCAGTGACCTCTACGGTCATCCGAACACCGGGGAGCTGTTTTTT. Protein product: CASSDLYGHPNTGELFF.

The V gene is TRBV11-2, the J gene TRBJ2-1, with D possibly TRBD2 on 5 matching bases. Trimming stripped 5 bases from V and 0 bases from J, with 14 bases between. This CDR3 is built from 16 residues. Germline CDR1 and CDR2: SGHAT and FQNNGV. CDR3 amino acids: CASSPPAGLSYNEQFF. CDR3 nucleotide sequence: TGTGCCAGCAGCCCCCCTGCGGGCCTCTCCTACAATGAGCAGTTCTTC.

This clone was counted a single time. The rearrangement joins TRBV5-1 to TRBJ2-5; 10 nucleotides agree with TRBD2. TRBJ2-7 explains the end of the DNA better; the J call may be wrong. The germline V gene has CDR1 SGHRS and CDR2 YFSETQ. The CDR3 totals 17 residues. CDR3 in amino acids: CASSLWLAGVPSYEQYF. DNA of the CDR3: TGCGCCAGCAGCTTGTGGCTAGCGGGGGTACCCTCCTACGAGCAGTACTTC.

CDR3 nucleotides: TGTGCCAGCAGTGGGACAGCCACAACTAATGAAAAACTGTTTTTT. Translating it yields CASSGTATTNEKLFF. V usage is TRBV2 and J usage is TRBJ1-4, with a possible D match to TRBD1 (6 bases). Trimming shortened V by 4 bases and J by 0 bases, and 9 bases separated the two germline ends. There are 15 residues in the CDR3. Germline CDR1 SNHLY, CDR2 FYNNEI.

The CDR3 bases are TGCAGCGTCACGACTAGCGGGAGAGGACTCTACAATGAGCAGTTCTTC. Encoded protein: CSVTTSGRGLYNEQFF. The rearrangement uses TRBV29-1 and TRBJ2-1; 12 positions match TRBD2. V lost 6 bases and J lost 3; bases outside the gene matches: 9. The germline CDR1 and CDR2 sequences are SQVTM and ANQGSEA. CDR3 length: 16 amino acids.

V usage is TRBV27 and J usage is TRBJ2-1, with 9 bases fitting TRBD1. After removal of 6 bases from V and 9 bases from J, the junction contained 6 bases not matched to a gene. CDR1 is MNHEY, CDR2 SMNVEV, per germline (reference sequence). The CDR3 has 13 amino acids. The CDR3 region has the DNA TGTGCCAGCAGGGGGACAGGGAATGGTGAGCAGTTCTTC. Translation gives CASRGTGNGEQFF.

The chain's CDR3 is CAATGTANTGELFF. Written as DNA, the CDR3 is TGTGCTGCAACCGGGACAGCGAACACCGGGGAGCTGTTTTTT. The rearrangement uses TRBV6-1 and TRBJ2-2; 7 bases map to TRBD1. The CDR3 runs 14 residues. Germline V gives CDR1 MNHNS, CDR2 SASEGT.

The rearrangement joins TRBV30 to TRBJ2-2, with 9 bases identical to TRBD2. This CDR3 comprises 16 residues. Germline CDR1 and CDR2: GTSNPN and SVGIG (reference sequence). With V trimmed by 1 base and J by 0 bases, 3 bases remained unmatched. In DNA form, the CDR3 reads TGTGCCTGGAGTGCCCGGACTAGCGCGAACACCGGGGAGCTGTTTTTT. Amino acids: CAWSARTSANTGELFF.

J is TRBJ2-7 and V is TRBV19; TRBD2 matches at 11 bases. This CDR3 is built from 16 residues. In germline, CDR1 is LNHDA, CDR2 SQIVND (reference sequence). The ends lost 4 bases at V and 3 bases at J; junction bases unmatched: 8. The CDR3 DNA reads TGTGCCAGTAGTACCAACTCCGGGACTAGCGGCTACGAGCAGTACTTC. This gives the protein CASSTNSGTSGYEQYF. Complete variable domain (other parts from reference TRBV19 and TRBJ2-7): DGGITQSPKYLFRKEGQNVTLSCEQNLNHDAMYWYRQDPGQGLRLIYYSQIVNDFQKGDIAEGYSVSREKKESFPLTVTSAQKNPTAFYLCASSTNSGTSGYEQYFGPGTRLTVT.

The rearrangement joins TRBV5-1 to TRBJ2-7; D remains ambiguous. The CDR3 spans 14 residues. Germline V lookup: CDR1 SGHRS, CDR2 YFSETQ. Trimming shortened V by 1 base and J by 2 bases, and 10 bases separated the two germline ends. CDR3 in DNA: TGCGCCAGCAGCTTGTCTCCCAACACCTACGAGCAGTACTTC. Translating gives CASSLSPNTYEQYF.

V usage is TRBV10-1 and J usage is TRBJ2-5; 11 positions match TRBD1. There are 15 residues in the CDR3. Germline V gene lookup returns CDR1 WNHNN and CDR2 SYGVQD (reference sequence). Trimming at V came to 0 bases and at J to 4 bases, leaving 1 base not matched to a gene. The CDR3: CASSESDRGLETQYF. Written as DNA, the CDR3 is TGCGCCAGCAGTGAGTCGGACAGGGGGCTAGAGACCCAGTACTTC.

This chain joins TRBV7-2 and TRBJ2-5, with D perhaps matching TRBD2 (5 bases). The CDR3 length is 14 residues. V dropped 1 base and J dropped 5 bases, with 11 bases sitting between them. The germline gives CDR1 SGHTA, CDR2 FQGNSA. CDR3 DNA sequence: TGTGCCAGCAGCTTAGGGGGAGCGTGGGAGACCCAGTACTTC. It specifies CASSLGGAWETQYF.

The rearrangement links TRBV28 to TRBJ2-5; D possibly corresponds to TRBD2 (5 bases). This CDR3 comprises 16 residues. Germline lookup yields CDR1 MDHEN and CDR2 SYDVKM. V was clipped by 4 bases and J by 7 bases, with 22 bases between them. CDR3 in amino acids: CASSSPLRGTRGTQYF. The DNA of the CDR3 is TGTGCCAGCAGTTCACCCCTAAGAGGAACCCGGGGGACCCAGTACTTC.

The chain joins TRBV27 to TRBJ2-7, with TRBD1 identical over 10 bases. The CDR3 contains 14 residues. Germline V lookup: CDR1 MNHEY, CDR2 SMNVEV (reference sequence). V shed 6 bases, J shed 3 bases, and the junction held 5 bases outside the gene matches. CDR3 DNA sequence: TGTGCCAGCAGGACAGGACAGGGGGGCTACGAGCAGTACTTC. It specifies CASRTGQGGYEQYF.

V gene TRBV18 combines with J gene TRBJ2-1, with TRBD2 identical over 9 bases. Per germline, CDR1 KGHSH and CDR2 LQKENI. This CDR3 has 19 amino acids. The junction had 21 bases not matched to a gene; V was cut back by 5 bases and J by 7 bases. CDR3 sequence: CASSTRSVSPSGEHNEQFF. CDR3 DNA: TGTGCCAGCTCAACACGGTCCGTTTCGCCTAGCGGGGAGCATAATGAGCAGTTCTTC.

The V and J genes are TRBV10-2 and TRBJ2-1, with D tentatively TRBD2 (5 bases). CDR1 and CDR2 from the germline V gene are WSHSY and SAAADI. This CDR3 has 14 residues. Trimming shortened V by 7 bases and J by 4 bases, and 14 bases separated the two germline ends. The CDR3 nucleotides are TGCGCCAGCAAGCGGAAAAGCCCTTACAATGAGCAGTTCTTC. It translates to CASKRKSPYNEQFF.

The chain links TRBV27 to TRBJ1-4; 7 bases agree with TRBD1. The CDR3 contains 16 residues. Germline lookup yields CDR1 MNHEY and CDR2 SMNVEV (reference sequence). The J segment lost 4 bases and the V segment lost 6 bases, leaving 11 bases of the junction unmatched. In DNA form, the CDR3 reads TGTGCCAGCAGGACCTGGGGGACAGAGCGTAATGAAAAACTGTTTTTT. Amino acids: CASRTWGTERNEKLFF.

This clone has just a few counts. The V and J genes are TRBV15 and TRBJ1-1, with 10 nucleotides matching TRBD1. J was trimmed by 0 bases and V by 0 bases; bases with no gene match: 19. CDR1 is LNHNV and CDR2 is YYDKDF in the germline V gene (reference sequence). This CDR3 region has 22 residues. CDR3 amino acids: CATSRERGLDRGPLGVNTEAFF. CDR3 bases: TGTGCCACCAGCAGAGAGAGGGGTCTCGACAGGGGGCCCCTAGGTGTGAACACTGAAGCTTTCTTT.

This chain uses TRBV7-3 with TRBJ2-5; D is possibly TRBD2 (5 bases). The length of the CDR3 is 15 residues. CDR1 and CDR2 from the germline V gene are SGHTA and FQGTGA. V lost 2 bases to trimming and J lost 4 bases, with 14 bases between them. The CDR3 reads CASSLLAREGETQYF. The CDR3 coding sequence is TGTGCCAGCAGCTTATTGGCTCGGGAAGGAGAGACCCAGTACTTC.

The chain employs TRBV7-9 and TRBJ1-3; weak D call: TRBD1 (6 bases). Germline V lookup: CDR1 SEHNR, CDR2 FQNEAQ (reference sequence). Trimming took 3 bases from V and 8 from J, leaving 14 bases between them. The CDR3 runs to 14 residues. The CDR3 protein is CASSLAGDWDTIYF. The DNA of the CDR3 is TGTGCCAGCAGCTTGGCAGGGGATTGGGACACCATATATTTT.